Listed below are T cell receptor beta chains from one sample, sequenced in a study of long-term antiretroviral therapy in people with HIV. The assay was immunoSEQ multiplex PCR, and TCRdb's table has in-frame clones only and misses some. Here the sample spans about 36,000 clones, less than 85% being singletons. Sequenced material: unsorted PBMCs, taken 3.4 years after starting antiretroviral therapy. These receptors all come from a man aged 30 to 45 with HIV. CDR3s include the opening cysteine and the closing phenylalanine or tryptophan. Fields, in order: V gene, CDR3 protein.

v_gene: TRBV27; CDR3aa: CASSLLGHTGELFF
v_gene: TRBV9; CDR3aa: CASSVVPSGRGTDTQYF
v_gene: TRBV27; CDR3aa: CASSFGGSSNQPQHF
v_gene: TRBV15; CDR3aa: CATSSPGLAKNIQYF
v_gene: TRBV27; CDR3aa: CASSLGTGGANYGYTF
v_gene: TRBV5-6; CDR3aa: CASTWTARNTEAFF
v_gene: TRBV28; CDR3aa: CASSLYGPGATNEKLFF
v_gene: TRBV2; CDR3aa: CASSLGGSNQPQHF
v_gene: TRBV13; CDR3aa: CASSPGQGVPYEQYF
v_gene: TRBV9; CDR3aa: CASSVGGRTDTQYF